This T cell receptor beta chain was sequenced for a study of T cells in Graves' hyperthyroidism and ophthalmopathy. Study conclusions and caveats: Researchers found most expanded thyroid clonotypes above 0.001 in blood as well.

This clonotype was detected many times. Its antigen is not known. The CDR3 regions of TCR beta were amplified from RNA transcripts. The HTBI primer set was used in a first-round RT-PCR of the TCR CDR3. TCRdb passed the multiplex PCR reads through MiXCR, listing each CDR3 protein once. The sample comprises about 380,000 distinct CDR3 sequences, about 14% of which are singletons, and roughly 21% rests with the top ten. Trimming shortened V by 3 bases and J by 0 bases, and 30 bases separated the two germline ends. Germline values: CDR1 SGHAT, CDR2 FQNNGV. This CDR3 is 23 amino acids long. Input material: blood. V gene TRBV11-2 combines with J gene TRBJ1-6; weak D call: TRBD1 (5 bases). The TCR was taken from a woman under 40 with Graves' ophthalmopathy. DNA for the CDR3: TGTGCCAGCAGCTTGAGAGGACTAGGAAATACAGGAAGATTGAGCTCCTATAATTCACCCCTCCACTTT. Protein sequence: CASSLRGLGNTGRLSSYNSPLHF.